Following are 16 T cell receptor beta chains from one sample sequenced in a study of technical replicates of blood from a few donors. Libraries were prepared by immunoSEQ multiplex PCR; TCRdb keeps only in-frame clonotypes and omits some of them. The repertoire has 55,000 to 70,000 clones, more than 75% of them found once; the top ten carry approximately 5.4%. Material: PBMCs. Source of these receptors: a human donor in good health. Some clones in this sample may be carry-over from other donors' samples.

The V gene is TRBV4-3, the J gene TRBJ2-1, with D possibly being TRBD1 (5 bases). The CDR3 extends over 15 amino acids. V gave up 0 bases and J gave up 4 bases, with 10 bases separating them. Germline CDR1 reads LGHNA; CDR2 reads YSLEER. The CDR3 sequence is CASSQDHRRYNEQFF. The CDR3 DNA reads as TGCGCCAGCAGCCAAGATCACAGGAGATACAATGAGCAGTTCTTC.

The chain employs TRBV30 and TRBJ1-4, with no clear D. The germline V gene has CDR1 GTSNPN and CDR2 SVGIG (reference sequence). Trimming took 5 bases from V and 8 from J, leaving 9 bases between them. The CDR3 covers 11 residues. This CDR3 is CAWGGLEKLFF. The CDR3, as DNA: TGTGCCTGGGGAGGTCTCGAAAAACTGTTTTTT.

J is TRBJ2-3 and V is TRBV4-2; the match to TRBD2 covers 11 bases. The germline CDR1 and CDR2 sequences are LGHNA and YNFKEQ. Trimming took 2 bases from V and 3 from J; bases not matched to a gene: 10. This CDR3 has 18 amino acids. In nucleotides, the CDR3 is TGTGCCAGCAGCCAAAATATAGCGGGAGGGCCGTCTACAGATACGCAGTATTTT. It encodes CASSQNIAGGPSTDTQYF.

The chain has TRBV7-8 and TRBJ1-1, with D tentatively TRBD1 (6 bases). The germline CDR1 and CDR2 sequences are SGHVS and FQNEAQ. V was cut by 4 bases and J by 5 bases, with 11 bases left in between. There are 13 residues in the CDR3. The CDR3 is CASSSDRITEAFF. CDR3 in DNA: TGTGCCAGCAGCTCAGACAGGATAACTGAAGCTTTCTTT.

The V call is TRBV19, the J call TRBJ1-6; 10 nucleotides match TRBD1. Germline CDR1 is LNHDA and CDR2 is SQIVND (reference sequence). The CDR3 contains 14 residues. V was pared by 5 bases and J by 6 bases, with 1 base of the junction left unmatched. CDR3 in amino acids: CASSRTGGNSPLHF. The CDR3 coding sequence is TGTGCCAGTAGTCGGACAGGGGGTAATTCACCCCTCCACTTT.

The chain combines TRBV4-1 with TRBJ1-2; a weak D match, TRBD1 (5 bases). The CDR3 runs 17 residues. The germline V gene has CDR1 MGHRA and CDR2 YSYEKL. V dropped 2 bases and J dropped 2 bases, with 18 bases sitting between them. In DNA form, the CDR3 reads TGCGCCAGCAGCCAAAAGGGGCAGGTAGTAGGCAACTATGGCTACACCTTC. Translating it yields CASSQKGQVVGNYGYTF.

The J gene is TRBJ1-6, the V gene TRBV11-2, with 7 bases lining up with TRBD1. J gave up 5 bases and V 5 bases, and 6 bases lay outside the gene matches. Germline lookup yields CDR1 SGHAT and CDR2 FQNNGV. There are 15 residues in the CDR3. CDR3 coding DNA: TGTGCCAGCAGCCTGCAGGGGGGCCATAATTCACCCCTCCACTTT. Its translation: CASSLQGGHNSPLHF.

The chain links TRBV30 to TRBJ1-1, with D uncertain. This CDR3 is built from 12 residues. V lost 0 bases and J lost 6, with 8 bases in between. Germline V lookup: CDR1 GTSNPN, CDR2 SVGIG (reference sequence). The CDR3 bases are TGTGCCTGGAGTGTAAACAGTCCTGAAGCTTTCTTT. Protein sequence: CAWSVNSPEAFF.

This chain links TRBV4-3 with TRBJ2-7; 7 nucleotides align to TRBD1. The CDR3 spans 12 residues. V lost 1 base and J lost 7; bases outside the gene matches: 1. Germline V CDR1 and CDR2: LGHNA, YSLEER. The CDR3, as DNA: TGCGCCAGCAGCCAAGGCAGGGGGGAGCAGTACTTC. Its protein product is CASSQGRGEQYF.

This rearrangement joins TRBV6-1 to TRBJ1-2; no clear D. V was pared by 7 bases and J by 2 bases, with 11 bases between. Germline values: CDR1 MNHNS, CDR2 SASEGT. The CDR3 consists of 13 residues. This CDR3 is CASTLDGNYGYTF. The DNA for the CDR3 is TGTGCCAGCACTCTTGACGGGAACTATGGCTACACCTTC.

The gene calls are TRBV9 and TRBJ1-6; D is ambiguous. Trimming stripped 4 bases from V and 0 bases from J, with 11 bases between. The CDR3 is 16 residues long. Germline V gives CDR1 SGDLS, CDR2 YYNGEE. The chain's CDR3 is CASSPDLSSYNSPLHF. The CDR3 coding sequence is TGTGCCAGCAGCCCCGATTTGAGCTCCTATAATTCACCCCTCCACTTT.

This chain links TRBV4-2 with TRBJ2-5; 12 positions agree with TRBD2. Germline values: CDR1 LGHNA, CDR2 YNFKEQ. The CDR3 is made up of 16 amino acids. J was trimmed by 5 bases and V by 1 base; bases with no gene match: 5. The CDR3, as DNA: TGTGCCAGCAGCCAAGGGACTAGCGGGGAGGGTGAGACCCAGTACTTC. Amino acids: CASSQGTSGEGETQYF.

J is TRBJ1-2 and V is TRBV30, with D unresolved. Germline CDR1 and CDR2: GTSNPN and SVGIG (reference sequence). V dropped 3 bases and J dropped 5 bases, with 7 bases sitting between them. This CDR3 comprises 11 residues. The CDR3 bases are TGTGCCTGGAGCACTTATTATGGCTACACCTTC. As protein: CAWSTYYGYTF.

The gene calls are TRBV7-9 and TRBJ2-1; 8 nucleotides line up with TRBD2. V shed 2 bases, J shed 7 bases, and the junction held 7 bases outside the gene matches. The germline V gene encodes CDR1 SEHNR and CDR2 FQNEAQ (reference sequence). The CDR3 spans 15 residues. In DNA form, the CDR3 reads TGTGCCAGCAGCTTAAACGGGGGGGGATTAAATGAGCAGTTCTTC. Translating it yields CASSLNGGGLNEQFF.

V usage is TRBV6-6 and J usage is TRBJ1-1; TRBD1 matches 7 bases. The CDR3 covers 12 residues. The V and J ends lost 10 bases and 4 bases, in that order; junction bases with no gene match: 6. Germline CDR1 and CDR2: MNHNY and SVGAGI (reference sequence). CDR3 DNA: TGTGCCACCCGACAGGGCAGCACTGAAGCTTTCTTT. Protein product: CATRQGSTEAFF.

The CDR3 bases are TGTGCCAGCAGTTCAGGCGGGATCGAAGATACGCAGTATTTT. Its protein product is CASSSGGIEDTQYF. This chain connects TRBV6-5 to TRBJ2-3, with D perhaps matching TRBD2 (6 bases). V lost 4 bases and J 5 bases, leaving 13 bases between the germline ends. The CDR3 spans 14 residues. Germline loops: CDR1 MNHEY, CDR2 SVGAGI.